This note documents a single T cell receptor beta chain sequence. Relapse was seen in all patients after autologous stem cell transplantation, and brentuximab vedotin exposure was variable. Germline V CDR1 and CDR2: GTSNPN, SVGIG (reference sequence). Between the trimmed V and J ends, which lost 4 bases and 9 bases, there was a span of 22 bases. This CDR3 spans 15 amino acids. This specimen belongs to a study of PD-1 blockade in classical Hodgkin lymphoma. Data came from immunoSEQ multiplex PCR; TCRdb stores just in-frame clones and leaves some out. The profile shows 5,500 to 8,500 clones, roughly four fifths of them singletons.

The source is a human donor with classical Hodgkin lymphoma. Specimen: peripheral blood mononuclear cells (PBMCs), collected at baseline. This chain uses TRBV30 with TRBJ2-1; D may correspond to TRBD1 or TRBD2 (6 bases each). The CDR3 region has the DNA TGTGCCTGGATCCAGGGAGGAGCAGGGGCAGCTGAGCAGTTCTTC. Translating gives CAWIQGGAGAAEQFF. The full variable domain, completed using reference TRBV30 and TRBJ2-1, is SQTIHQWPATLVQPVGSPLSLECTVEGTSNPNLYWYRQAAGRGLQLLFYSVGIGQISSEVPQNLSASRPQDRQFILSSKKLLLSDSGFYLCAWIQGGAGAAEQFFGPGTRLTVL.